This T cell receptor beta chain appears in the sequencing data of a study of blood T cell repertoires in COVID-19. Study information: Italy, Spain and the United States were the sources of the convalescent and acute COVID-19 samples.

CDR3 length equals 15 residues. Germline CDR1 reads SNHLY; CDR2 reads FYNNEI. Trimming removed 4 bases from V and 7 bases from J; junction bases left unmatched: 12. TCRdb's copy holds only in-frame clones and misses some; the assay was immunoSEQ multiplex PCR. The sample consists of about 360,000 clones, around 87% of them appearing once. The gene calls are TRBV2 and TRBJ2-7; TRBD2 aligns across 8 bases. Sequencing was done on a sample of PBMCs or T cells enriched from blood (not recorded which). The receptor comes from a man between 25 and 39 years old who had recovered from COVID-19. This chain's CDR3 is CASSVLAGTAGEQYF. For the CDR3, the DNA is TGTGCCAGCAGTGTTTTAGCGGGGACCGCCGGGGAGCAGTACTTC.